This T cell receptor beta chain was documented in a study of shared clonotypes between healthy human individuals. Germline values: CDR1 SGHRS, CDR2 YFSETQ. The CDR3 covers 14 residues. V lost 0 bases to trimming and J lost 6 bases, with 10 bases between them. The method was immunoSEQ multiplex PCR; TCRdb's version includes in-frame clones alone and lacks a portion of them. Among about 2.5 million clones listed, 85% to 95% were seen once. The TCR originated in a man aged 18 to 29 in good health. Some clones in this sample may be carry-over from other donors' samples. The chain is built from TRBV5-1 and TRBJ1-5; D is ambiguous. The specimen was naive CD4+ T cells from PBMCs. Subset reported: CD45RA+ positively selected. CDR3 DNA sequence: TGCGCCAGCAGCTTGGGTCGGGTTGGTCAGCCCCAGCATTTT. Its translation is CASSLGRVGQPQHF.